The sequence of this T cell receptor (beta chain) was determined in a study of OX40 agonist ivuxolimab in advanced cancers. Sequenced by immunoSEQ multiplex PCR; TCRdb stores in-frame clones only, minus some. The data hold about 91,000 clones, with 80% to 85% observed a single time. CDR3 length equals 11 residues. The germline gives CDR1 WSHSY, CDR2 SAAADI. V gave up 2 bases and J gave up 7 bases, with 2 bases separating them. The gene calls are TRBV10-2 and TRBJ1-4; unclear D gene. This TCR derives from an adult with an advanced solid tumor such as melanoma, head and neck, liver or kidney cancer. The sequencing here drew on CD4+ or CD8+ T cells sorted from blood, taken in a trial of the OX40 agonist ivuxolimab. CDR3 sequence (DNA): TGCGCCAGCAGTGAGAGTGAAAAACTGTTTTTT. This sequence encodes CASSESEKLFF.